What follows are 12 T cell receptor beta chains derived from one specimen sequenced in a study of human T cells and chemical hapten exposure. In TCRdb, the RACE reads were re-called with MiXCR into one record per CDR3 protein. The profile shows approximately 33,000 distinct CDR3 sequences, nearly 7.5% of them singletons. As for time point: healthy volunteer bleed at 2 weeks. Total RNA was isolated from whole blood that had not been fractionated. The sequenced sample was whole blood. The receptors shown here come from a human donor in good health. Some clones in this sample may be carry-over from other donors' samples.

This clonotype turned up a few times. The chain recombines TRBV20-1 with TRBJ1-5, with a possible D match to TRBD1 (6 bases). The CDR3 has 15 residues. Between the trimmed V and J ends, which lost 6 bases and 7 bases, there was a span of 22 bases. Germline CDR1 and CDR2: DFQATT and SNEGSKA (reference sequence). The CDR3 region has the DNA TGCAGTGCGACCCCAAGCGGGGGCACGGGACAGCCCCAGCATTTT. This translates into CSATPSGGTGQPQHF.

This clonotype was counted ten times or more. The chain has TRBV27 and TRBJ1-4; 9 bases line up with TRBD1. The CDR3 length is 14 residues. V shed 5 bases and J 8 bases; nucleotides not matched to a gene: 6. From germline, CDR1 is MNHEY and CDR2 SMNVEV (reference sequence). In DNA, the CDR3 is TGTGCCAGCAGTCGGACAGGGGCTGGAGAAAAACTGTTTTTT. Its translation: CASSRTGAGEKLFF.

Points on this clonotype: A much larger clone is a single base away; this may be a read error. The rearrangement links TRBV28 to TRBJ2-3; 7 bases align to TRBD2. The germline CDR1 and CDR2 sequences are MDHEN and SYDVKM. This CDR3 has 15 amino acids. The DNA for the CDR3 is TGTGCCAGCAGTTTTGGTAGCGGGTACACAGCTACGCAGTATTTT. It encodes CASSFGSGYTATQYF. Combining the CDR3 with reference TRBV28 and TRBJ2-3 gives the whole variable domain DVKVTQSSRYLVKRTGEKVFLECVQDMDHENMFWYRQDPGLGLRLIYFSYDVKMKEKGDIPEGYSVSREKKERFSLILESASTNQTSMYLCASSFGSGYTATQYFGPGTRLTVL.

This clonotype came up many times. The DNA of the CDR3 is TGTGCCAGCAGTGGGGGGTCTACTGACTCCTACAATGAGCAGTTCTTC. Encoded protein: CASSGGSTDSYNEQFF. The rearrangement uses TRBV28 and TRBJ2-1; weak D call: TRBD2 (6 bases). Trimming stripped 5 bases from V and 0 bases from J, with 14 bases between. CDR3 length equals 16 residues. From germline, CDR1 is MDHEN and CDR2 SYDVKM.

The chain combines TRBV6-2 or TRBV6-3 with TRBJ1-1; perhaps TRBD1 as D (5 bases). Germline lookup yields CDR1 MNHEY and CDR2 SVGEGT. Deletions cut 1 base from V and 7 bases from J, with 22 bases between. There are 17 residues in the CDR3. The CDR3 DNA sequence: TGTGCCAGCAGTTACTTTGGGGCCCGGGGATCCGTCAATGAAGCTTTCTTT. Its translation is CASSYFGARGSVNEAFF.

This clonotype was picked up a small number of times. The rearrangement uses TRBV7-9 and TRBJ1-2, with D maybe TRBD1 (5 bases). CDR1 is SEHNR, CDR2 FQNEAQ, per germline (reference sequence). There are 14 residues in the CDR3. V lost 3 bases and J lost 4, with 12 bases in between. The CDR3 DNA sequence: TGTGCCAGCAGCTTTACGGATGGGGCCTATGGCTACACCTTC. This encodes CASSFTDGAYGYTF.

The genes are TRBV1 and TRBJ1-1. TRBV1 is assigned pseudogene status. The CDR3 has 17 amino acids. The DNA of the CDR3 is TGCACCAGCAGCCAAGTGGATACAGTTAGTTACTACACTGAAGCTTTCTTT. It codes for CTSSQVDTVSYYTEAFF.

The chain links TRBV12-3 or TRBV12-4 to TRBJ1-1; a possible D gene is TRBD1 (5 bases). This CDR3 comprises 14 residues. Trimming stripped 4 bases from V and 4 bases from J, with 13 bases between. The CDR3 bases are TGTGCCAGCAGTTCCCCAGGGAGAGGCACTGAAGCTTTCTTT. Its translation is CASSSPGRGTEAFF.

By its share, this clonotype is medium-sized. This chain connects TRBV12-3 or TRBV12-4 to TRBJ2-5; a possible D gene is TRBD2 (5 bases). Deletions cut 8 bases from V and 3 bases from J, with 13 bases between. The CDR3 is made up of 13 amino acids. The CDR3 nucleotides read TGTGCCAGCGGGAGTCTTATTAAAGAGACCCAGTACTTC. It is translated as CASGSLIKETQYF.

This clonotype was recorded many times. The genes are TRBV29-1 and TRBJ2-3, with TRBD1 matching over 10 bases. The CDR3 totals 14 residues. In germline, CDR1 is SQVTM, CDR2 ANQGSEA. Trimming at V came to 7 bases and at J to 0 bases, leaving 4 bases not matched to a gene. Written as DNA, the CDR3 is TGCAGCGCTGGGGGACAGGGGAGCACAGATACGCAGTATTTT. It codes for CSAGGQGSTDTQYF.

This clonotype came up many times. The chain uses TRBV10-3 and TRBJ2-6; D is tentatively TRBD1 or TRBD2 (5 bases each). CDR1 is ENHRY and CDR2 is SYGVKD in the germline V gene. V lost 4 bases and J 4 bases, leaving 11 bases between the germline ends. The CDR3 sequence is 15 residues long. The CDR3 DNA follows: TGTGCCATCAGTGCAGTAGGGGACGGGGCCAACGTCCTGACTTTC. This sequence encodes CAISAVGDGANVLTF.

The chain carries TRBV6-5 and TRBJ2-7; the D call may be TRBD1 or TRBD2 (5 bases each). The CDR3 totals 14 residues. Trimming took 2 bases from V and 5 from J, leaving 13 bases between them. Germline V gives CDR1 MNHEY, CDR2 SVGAGI. Here the CDR3 DNA reads TGTGCCAGCAGTTACGGCCGCAGGGACCACGAGCAGTACTTC. This sequence encodes CASSYGRRDHEQYF.